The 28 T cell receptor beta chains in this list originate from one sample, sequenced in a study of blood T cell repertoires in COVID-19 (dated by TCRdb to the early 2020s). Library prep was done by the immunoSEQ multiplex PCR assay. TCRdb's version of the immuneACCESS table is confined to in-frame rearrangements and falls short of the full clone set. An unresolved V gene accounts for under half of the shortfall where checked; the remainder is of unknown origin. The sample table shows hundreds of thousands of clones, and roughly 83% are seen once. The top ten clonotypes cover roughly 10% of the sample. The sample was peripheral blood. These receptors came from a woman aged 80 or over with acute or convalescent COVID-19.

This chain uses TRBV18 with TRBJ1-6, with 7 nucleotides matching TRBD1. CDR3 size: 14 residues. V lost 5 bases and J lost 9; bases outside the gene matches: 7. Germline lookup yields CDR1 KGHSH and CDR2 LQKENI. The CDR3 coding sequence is TGTGCCAGCTCAATCTCAGGGGGGAGTTCACCCCTCCACTTT. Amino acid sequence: CASSISGGSSPLHF.

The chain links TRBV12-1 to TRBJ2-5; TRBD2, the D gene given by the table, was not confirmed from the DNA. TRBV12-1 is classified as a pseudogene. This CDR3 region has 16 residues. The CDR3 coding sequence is TGTGCCAGCAGCTCCCGGACTAGCGGGGGGTCGGAGACCCAGTACTTC. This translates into CASSSRTSGGSETQYF.

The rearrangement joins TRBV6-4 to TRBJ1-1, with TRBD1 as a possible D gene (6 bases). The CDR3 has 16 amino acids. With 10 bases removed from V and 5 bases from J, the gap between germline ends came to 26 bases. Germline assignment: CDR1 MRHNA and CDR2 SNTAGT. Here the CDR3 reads CAIQDPGHSVRTEAFF. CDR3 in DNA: TGTGCCATCCAAGACCCGGGACACTCGGTTCGGACTGAAGCTTTCTTT.

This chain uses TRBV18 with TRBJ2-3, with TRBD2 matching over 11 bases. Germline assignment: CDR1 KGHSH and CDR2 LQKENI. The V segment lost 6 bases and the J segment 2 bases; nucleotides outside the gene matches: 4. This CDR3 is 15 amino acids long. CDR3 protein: CASSSLAGDTDTQYF. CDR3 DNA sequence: TGTGCCAGCTCGTCACTAGCGGGGGACACAGATACGCAGTATTTT.

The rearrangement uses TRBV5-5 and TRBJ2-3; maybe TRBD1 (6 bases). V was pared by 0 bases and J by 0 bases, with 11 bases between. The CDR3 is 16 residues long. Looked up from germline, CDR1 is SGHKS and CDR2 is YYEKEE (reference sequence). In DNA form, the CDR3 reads TGTGCCAGCAGCTTGGCCAGCAGGGGCAGCACAGATACGCAGTATTTT. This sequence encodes CASSLASRGSTDTQYF.

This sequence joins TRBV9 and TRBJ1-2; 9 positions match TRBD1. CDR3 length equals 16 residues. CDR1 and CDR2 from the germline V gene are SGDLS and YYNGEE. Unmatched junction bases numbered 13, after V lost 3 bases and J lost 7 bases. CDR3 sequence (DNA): TGTGCCAGCAGCGCCATACAACAGGGGGCGCTCAGTGGCTACACCTTC. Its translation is CASSAIQQGALSGYTF.

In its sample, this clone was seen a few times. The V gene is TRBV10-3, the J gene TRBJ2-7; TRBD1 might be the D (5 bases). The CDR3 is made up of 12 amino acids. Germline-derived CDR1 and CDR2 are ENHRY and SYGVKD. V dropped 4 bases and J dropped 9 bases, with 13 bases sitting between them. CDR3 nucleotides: TGTGCCATCAGTGGGGGCTCGCTGGGGCAGTACTTC. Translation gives CAISGGSLGQYF.

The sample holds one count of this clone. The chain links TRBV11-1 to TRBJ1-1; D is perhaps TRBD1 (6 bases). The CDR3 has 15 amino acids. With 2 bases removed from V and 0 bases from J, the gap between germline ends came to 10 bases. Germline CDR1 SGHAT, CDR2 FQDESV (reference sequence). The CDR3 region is CASSLRQVVNTEAFF. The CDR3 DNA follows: TGTGCCAGCAGCTTAAGACAGGTGGTGAACACTGAAGCTTTCTTT. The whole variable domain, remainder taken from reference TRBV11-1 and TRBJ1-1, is EAEVAQSPRYKITEKSQAVAFWCDPISGHATLYWYRQILGQGPELLVQFQDESVVDDSQLPKDRFSAERLKGVDSTLKIQPAELGDSAMYLCASSLRQVVNTEAFFGQGTRLTVV.

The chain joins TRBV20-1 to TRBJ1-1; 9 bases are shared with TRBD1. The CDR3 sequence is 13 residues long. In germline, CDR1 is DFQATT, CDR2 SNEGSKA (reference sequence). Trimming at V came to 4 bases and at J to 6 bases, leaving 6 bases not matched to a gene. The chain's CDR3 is CSANDRGNPEAFF. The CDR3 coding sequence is TGCAGTGCTAATGACAGGGGGAATCCTGAAGCTTTCTTT.

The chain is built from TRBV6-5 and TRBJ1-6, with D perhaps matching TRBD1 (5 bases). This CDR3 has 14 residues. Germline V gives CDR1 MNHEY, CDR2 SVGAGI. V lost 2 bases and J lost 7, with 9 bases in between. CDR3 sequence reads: CASSYTGVNSPLHF. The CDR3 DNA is TGTGCCAGCAGTTACACGGGGGTCAATTCACCCCTCCACTTT.

CDR3 in amino acids: CASSFQGGNTEAFF. Written as DNA, the CDR3 is TGCGCCAGCAGCTTCCAGGGGGGTAACACTGAAGCTTTCTTT. The rearrangement joins TRBV5-1 to TRBJ1-1; 7 bases are a match to TRBD1. This CDR3 region has 14 residues. V lost 2 bases and J lost 2; bases outside the gene matches: 3. Germline values: CDR1 SGHRS, CDR2 YFSETQ. The whole variable domain, remainder taken from reference TRBV5-1 and TRBJ1-1, is KAGVTQTPRYLIKTRGQQVTLSCSPISGHRSVSWYQQTPGQGLQFLFEYFSETQRNKGNFPGRFSGRQFSNSRSEMNVSTLELGDSALYLCASSFQGGNTEAFFGQGTRLTVV.

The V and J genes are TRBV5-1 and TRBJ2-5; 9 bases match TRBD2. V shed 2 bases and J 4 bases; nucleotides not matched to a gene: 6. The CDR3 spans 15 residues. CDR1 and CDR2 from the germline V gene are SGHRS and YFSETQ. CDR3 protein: CASSFVAGVRETQYF. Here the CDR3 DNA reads TGCGCCAGCAGCTTTGTAGCGGGGGTGAGAGAGACCCAGTACTTC.

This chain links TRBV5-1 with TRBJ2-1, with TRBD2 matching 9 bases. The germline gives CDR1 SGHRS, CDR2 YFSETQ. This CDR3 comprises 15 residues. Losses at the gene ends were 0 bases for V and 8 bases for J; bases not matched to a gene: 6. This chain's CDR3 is CASSLGAGGWDEQFF. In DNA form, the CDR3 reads TGCGCCAGCAGCTTGGGAGCGGGGGGTTGGGATGAGCAGTTCTTC.

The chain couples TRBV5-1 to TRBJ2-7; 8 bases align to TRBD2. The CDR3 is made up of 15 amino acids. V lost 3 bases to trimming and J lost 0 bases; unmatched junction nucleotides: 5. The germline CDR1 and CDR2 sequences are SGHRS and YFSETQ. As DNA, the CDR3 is TGCGCCAGCAGCTCGGGGGGGGCGGACTCCTACGAGCAGTACTTC. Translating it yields CASSSGGADSYEQYF. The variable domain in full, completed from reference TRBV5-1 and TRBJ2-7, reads KAGVTQTPRYLIKTRGQQVTLSCSPISGHRSVSWYQQTPGQGLQFLFEYFSETQRNKGNFPGRFSGRQFSNSRSEMNVSTLELGDSALYLCASSSGGADSYEQYFGPGTRLTVT.

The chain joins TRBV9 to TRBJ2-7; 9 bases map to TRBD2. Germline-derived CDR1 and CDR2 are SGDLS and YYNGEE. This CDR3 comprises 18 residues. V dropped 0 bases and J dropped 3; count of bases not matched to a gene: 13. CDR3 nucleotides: TGTGCCAGCAGCGTAGGTGCGGGGGGGGCGAAAGGAAGCTACGAGCAGTACTTC. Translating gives CASSVGAGGAKGSYEQYF.

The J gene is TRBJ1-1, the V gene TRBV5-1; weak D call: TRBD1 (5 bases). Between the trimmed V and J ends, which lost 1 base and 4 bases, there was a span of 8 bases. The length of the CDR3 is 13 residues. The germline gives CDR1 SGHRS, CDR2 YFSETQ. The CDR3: CASSLTRVTEAFF. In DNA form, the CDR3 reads TGCGCCAGCAGCTTGACCAGGGTCACTGAAGCTTTCTTT.

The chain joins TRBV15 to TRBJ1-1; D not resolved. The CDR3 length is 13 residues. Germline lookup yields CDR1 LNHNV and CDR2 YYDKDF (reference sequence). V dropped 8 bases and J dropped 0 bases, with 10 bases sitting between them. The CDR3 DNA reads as TGTGCCACCGCCGAAAGCCTGAACACTGAAGCTTTCTTT. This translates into CATAESLNTEAFF.

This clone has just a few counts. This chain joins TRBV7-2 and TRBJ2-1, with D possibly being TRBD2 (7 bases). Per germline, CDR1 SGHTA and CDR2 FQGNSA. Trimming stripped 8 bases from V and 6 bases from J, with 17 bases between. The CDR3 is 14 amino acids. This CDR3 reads CASGSGGGVNEQFF. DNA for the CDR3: TGTGCCAGCGGAAGTGGGGGGGGCGTCAATGAGCAGTTCTTC.

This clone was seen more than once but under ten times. The CDR3 region is CTSSQGGQEWSQPQHF. In nucleotides, the CDR3 is TGCACCAGCAGCCAAGGAGGACAGGAATGGAGTCAGCCCCAGCATTTT. The chain has TRBV1 and TRBJ1-5; the table gives TRBD1 as D, unverified against the DNA. TRBV1 is tagged as a pseudogene. There are 16 residues in the CDR3.

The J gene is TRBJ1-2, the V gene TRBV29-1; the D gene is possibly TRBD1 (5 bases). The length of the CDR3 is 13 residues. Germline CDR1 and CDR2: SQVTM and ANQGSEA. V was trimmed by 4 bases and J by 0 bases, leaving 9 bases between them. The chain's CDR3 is CSVAAGTNYGYTF. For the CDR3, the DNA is TGCAGCGTTGCGGCAGGGACTAACTATGGCTACACCTTC.

CDR3 region: CASSLGGGNQPQHF. In DNA, the CDR3 is TGTGCCAGCAGCTTAGGGGGAGGAAATCAGCCCCAGCATTTT. The chain is built from TRBV7-9 and TRBJ1-5, with D uncertain. The germline CDR1 and CDR2 sequences are SEHNR and FQNEAQ (reference sequence). CDR3 length: 14 amino acids. Trimming stripped 1 base from V and 4 bases from J, with 8 bases between.

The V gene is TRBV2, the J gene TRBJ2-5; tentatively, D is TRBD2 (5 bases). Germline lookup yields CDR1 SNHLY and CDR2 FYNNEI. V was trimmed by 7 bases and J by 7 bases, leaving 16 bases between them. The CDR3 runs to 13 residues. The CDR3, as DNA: TGTGCCAGCAACTACGCACCCGGAGGGACCCAGTACTTC. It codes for CASNYAPGGTQYF.

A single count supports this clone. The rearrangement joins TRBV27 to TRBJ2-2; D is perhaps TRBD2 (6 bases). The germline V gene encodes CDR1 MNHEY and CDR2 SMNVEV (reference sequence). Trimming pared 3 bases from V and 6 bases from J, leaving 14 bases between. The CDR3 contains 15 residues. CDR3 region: CASSLLQREAGELFF. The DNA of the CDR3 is TGTGCCAGCAGTTTGCTTCAGAGGGAGGCCGGGGAGCTGTTTTTT.

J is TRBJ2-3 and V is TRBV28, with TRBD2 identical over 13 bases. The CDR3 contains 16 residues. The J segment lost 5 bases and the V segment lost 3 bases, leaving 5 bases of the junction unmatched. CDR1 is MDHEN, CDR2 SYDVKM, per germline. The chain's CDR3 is CASSFRGLAGIDTQYF. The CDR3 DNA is TGTGCCAGCAGTTTCCGGGGACTAGCGGGAATAGATACGCAGTATTTT.

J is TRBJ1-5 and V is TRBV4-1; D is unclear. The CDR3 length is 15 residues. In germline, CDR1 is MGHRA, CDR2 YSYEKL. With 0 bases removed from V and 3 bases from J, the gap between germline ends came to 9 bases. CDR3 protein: CASSQEAGPNQPQHF. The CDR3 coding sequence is TGCGCCAGCAGCCAAGAGGCGGGCCCCAATCAGCCCCAGCATTTT.

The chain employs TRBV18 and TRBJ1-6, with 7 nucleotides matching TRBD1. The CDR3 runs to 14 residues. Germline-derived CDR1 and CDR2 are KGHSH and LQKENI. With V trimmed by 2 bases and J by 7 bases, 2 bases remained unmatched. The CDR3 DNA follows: TGTGCCAGCTCACCAGACAGGGACAATTCACCCCTCCACTTT. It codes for CASSPDRDNSPLHF.

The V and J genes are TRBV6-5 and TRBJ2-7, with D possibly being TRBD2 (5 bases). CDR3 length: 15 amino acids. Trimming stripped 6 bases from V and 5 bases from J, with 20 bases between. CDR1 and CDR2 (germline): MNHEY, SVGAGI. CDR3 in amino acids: CASSYTGGYNHEQYF. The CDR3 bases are TGTGCCAGCAGCTATACCGGAGGTTATAACCACGAGCAGTACTTC.

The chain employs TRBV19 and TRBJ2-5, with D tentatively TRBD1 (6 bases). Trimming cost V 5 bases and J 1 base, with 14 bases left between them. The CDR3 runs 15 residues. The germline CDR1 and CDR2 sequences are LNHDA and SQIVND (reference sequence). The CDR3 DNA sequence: TGTGCCAGTAGTCCGGGACACCCAAGCCAAGAGACCCAGTACTTC. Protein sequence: CASSPGHPSQETQYF.